The clone carrying this TCR beta chain came up many times. This sample is drawn from a study of T-cell reconstitution after alpha-beta-depleted transplantation in children. Trimming pared 5 bases from V and 1 base from J, leaving 8 bases between. The CDR3 runs to 13 residues. Germline assignment: CDR1 SGHTA and CDR2 FQGTGA. Preparation of the TCRbeta library was carried out with unique molecular identifiers. Via MiXCR, TCRdb re-called the PCR reads, giving one row per CDR3 protein. The top ten clones hold around 3.9% of a sample with nearly 400,000 distinct CDR3 sequences, approximately 20% of them seen once.

The source is a human donor who donated a stem cell graft to a child with acute myeloid leukemia. This chain uses TRBV7-3 with TRBJ1-1; no firm D call. This material consisted of PBMCs from the stem cell graft donor, taken from the stem cell graft. The CDR3 spells CASSTFPNTEAFF. In nucleotides, the CDR3 is TGTGCCAGCAGCACCTTTCCGAACACTGAAGCTTTCTTT.